This is a list of T cell receptor beta chains from one sample in a study of control samples from healthy donors and cancer patients. Only in-frame clones appear in the TCRdb table, and some are missing; sequencing was by immunoSEQ multiplex PCR. The sample holds about 57,000 clones, 94% seen once. Material for sequencing was blood. Every receptor here comes from a young man in good health. The CDR3 runs from the conserved cysteine through the conserved F or W. The D gene is left open where the match is weak. Size tells how often a clone was seen (once, few, many) or the class of an expanded clone, and some rows leave it out.

TRBJ2-3,TRBV7-9,-,-,CASSLGTENTDTQYF,TGTGCCAGCAGCTTAGGGACAGAGAACACAGATACGCAGTATTTT
TRBJ2-7,TRBV28,-,-,CASSSGYEQYF,TGTGCCAGCAGTAGCGGCTACGAGCAGTACTTC
TRBJ2-2,TRBV9,-,-,CASSANTGELFF,TGTGCCAGCAGCGCCAATACCGGGGAGCTGTTTTTT
TRBJ2-7,TRBV7-8,once,TRBD1,CASGDRGVKGDEQYF,TGTGCCAGCGGGGACAGGGGGGTTAAAGGAGACGAGCAGTACTTC
TRBJ2-4,TRBV4-3,-,TRBD2,CASSQGGGNIQYF,TGCGCCAGCAGCCAGGGGGGGGGAAACATTCAGTACTTC
TRBJ1-1,TRBV10-3,-,-,CAISAPTGTTEAFF,TGTGCCATCAGTGCTCCAACAGGGACCACTGAAGCTTTCTTT
TRBJ1-2,TRBV4-1,-,-,CASSQASTGGVSSNYGYTF,TGCGCCAGCAGCCAAGCATCTACGGGGGGTGTGTCTTCTAACTATGGCTACACCTTC
TRBJ2-7,TRBV4-2,-,TRBD2,CASSQDRLAGNNEQYF,TGTGCCAGCAGCCAAGATCGACTAGCGGGAAACAACGAGCAGTACTTC
TRBJ1-2,TRBV19,-,TRBD1,CASSISSDRDRDGYTF,TGTGCCAGTAGTATATCATCCGACCGGGACAGGGATGGCTACACCTTC
TRBJ1-6,TRBV3-1/TRBV3-2,-,-,CASSQEMETAESPLHF,TGTGCCAGCAGCCAAGAAATGGAAACAGCGGAATCACCCCTCCACTTT
TRBJ2-2,TRBV4-1,-,TRBD2,CASSQAASGTKPGELFF,TGCGCCAGCAGCCAAGCCGCTAGCGGGACAAAACCCGGGGAGCTGTTTTTT
TRBJ2-1,TRBV10-1,-,TRBD2,CASSESGREYNEQFF,TGCGCCAGCAGTGAGTCTGGGCGGGAGTACAATGAGCAGTTCTTC
TRBJ2-7,TRBV28,-,-,CASRSNSYEQYF,TGTGCCAGCAGGTCCAACTCCTACGAGCAGTACTTC
TRBJ1-5,TRBV9,-,-,CASSPGHEQPQHF,TGTGCCAGCAGCCCAGGACACGAGCAGCCCCAGCATTTT
TRBJ2-7,TRBV5-4,-,TRBD1,CASSLGDRSSYEQYF,TGTGCCAGCAGCTTGGGGGACAGATCCTCCTACGAGCAGTACTTC
TRBJ1-5,TRBV10-2,-,TRBD1,CASSESKDRGARDSNQPQHF,TGCGCCAGCAGTGAGTCAAAGGACAGGGGGGCAAGGGATAGCAATCAGCCCCAGCATTTT
TRBJ1-3,TRBV7-2,-,TRBD1,CASSFDRVSGNTIYF,TGTGCCAGCAGCTTTGACAGGGTCTCTGGAAACACCATATATTTT
TRBJ2-6,TRBV27,-,TRBD1,CASSLRRTGAFSGANVLTF,TGTGCCAGCAGTTTAAGAAGGACAGGGGCGTTCTCTGGGGCCAACGTCCTGACTTTC
TRBJ1-4,TRBV7-9,-,-,CASSHGGVHEKLFF,TGTGCCAGCAGCCACGGGGGAGTACATGAAAAACTGTTTTTT
TRBJ1-6,TRBV7-8,-,-,CASSLYSQSSPLHF,TGTGCCAGCAGCTTATATAGCCAGAGCTCACCCCTCCACTTT
TRBJ2-3,TRBV6-4,-,-,CASSDRLSPDTQYF,TGTGCCAGCAGTGATCGGCTCTCGCCAGATACGCAGTATTTT
TRBJ1-6,TRBV5-1,-,-,CASSLAGLSPLHF,TGCGCCAGCAGCTTGGCGGGGTTGTCACCCCTCCACTTT